One and the same sample provided the 15 T cell receptor beta chains below, sequenced in a study of T cells expressing NK-cell markers. Following a re-call of the 5' RACE reads, TCRdb has one entry per CDR3 protein and lacks DNA. The sample table includes about 260,000 distinct CDR3 sequences. Sequencing was done on a sample of blood T cells: a sorted CD56 or NKG2C T cell subset, CD4+ or CD8+ T cells, or bulk PBMC T cells (not recorded which). Receptors were obtained from a woman between 18 and 70 years old in good health.

The chain recombines TRBV5-1 with TRBJ2-5; TCRdb selects TRBD1, and the lack of DNA leaves this call unchecked. Germline CDR1 is SGHRS and CDR2 is YFSETQ. The CDR3 consists of 13 residues. CDR3 sequence: CASSITGKETQYF. Full variable domain (rest looked up from reference TRBV5-1 and TRBJ2-5): KAGVTQTPRYLIKTRGQQVTLSCSPISGHRSVSWYQQTPGQGLQFLFEYFSETQRNKGNFPGRFSGRQFSNSRSEMNVSTLELGDSALYLCASSITGKETQYFGPGTRLLVL.

J is TRBJ2-5 and V is TRBV7-2. In germline, CDR1 is SGHTA, CDR2 FQGNSA. The CDR3 runs to 14 residues. CDR3 sequence reads: CASSLSLGWETQYF.

This chain joins TRBV7-7 and TRBJ2-6; with no DNA, the TCRdb D assignment of TRBD1 cannot be verified. This CDR3 contains 17 residues. The germline V gene encodes CDR1 SSHAT and CDR2 FNYEAQ (reference sequence). The CDR3 region is CASSSRQGSPGANVLTF.

The V and J genes are TRBV5-1 and TRBJ2-2; as DNA is missing, the TRBD2 call by TCRdb cannot be tested. The CDR3 totals 14 residues. Germline CDR1 reads SGHRS; CDR2 reads YFSETQ. The CDR3 loop reads CASSLPPVTGELFF.

The chain carries TRBV15 and TRBJ1-4; as DNA is missing, the TRBD1 call by TCRdb cannot be tested. Germline V gene lookup returns CDR1 LNHNV and CDR2 YYDKDF (reference sequence). The CDR3 loop spans 15 amino acids. The chain's CDR3 is CATSRRTGTNEKLFF.

V usage is TRBV6-5 and J usage is TRBJ2-1; TCRdb calls TRBD1, which cannot be checked without DNA. The CDR3 spans 15 residues. From germline, CDR1 is MNHEY and CDR2 SVGAGI. The CDR3 reads CASSYDGDTRGRGFF.

The V gene is TRBV2, the J gene TRBJ2-3; TCRdb selects TRBD2, and the lack of DNA leaves this call unchecked. CDR1 and CDR2 from the germline V gene are SNHLY and FYNNEI. This CDR3 spans 15 amino acids. The CDR3 loop reads CASRIAGGPYDTQYF.

The chain joins TRBV7-9 to TRBJ2-1; TCRdb returns TRBD2, unconfirmable since there is no DNA. The CDR3 covers 15 residues. Germline V gives CDR1 SEHNR, CDR2 FQNEAQ (reference sequence). The CDR3 sequence: CASSFGGGAYNEQFF.

This chain connects TRBV4-3 to TRBJ2-1. CDR3 length equals 16 residues. The V gene's germline CDR1 is LGHNA and CDR2 YSLEER. The CDR3 is CASSQDRVISYNEQFF.

V is TRBV20-1 and J is TRBJ2-7; checking the TCRdb D call of TRBD1 is not possible without DNA. This CDR3 contains 15 residues. The germline gives CDR1 DFQATT, CDR2 SNEGSKA (reference sequence). CDR3 region: CSARGPRGGTPEQYF.

The V call is TRBV28, the J call TRBJ2-7; the D gene TCRdb calls, TRBD1, cannot be checked with no DNA. Germline loops: CDR1 MDHEN, CDR2 SYDVKM. The CDR3 extends over 15 amino acids. The CDR3 sequence is CASSFLDPGSFEQYF.

The rearrangement joins TRBV10-3 to TRBJ2-2; TCRdb indicates TRBD1, and absent DNA this call remains unverified. The CDR3 covers 15 residues. From germline, CDR1 is ENHRY and CDR2 SYGVKD. CDR3 region: CAISQGTANTGELFF.

CDR3 loop: CSARVLAAYNEQFF. J is TRBJ2-1 and V is TRBV20-1. The CDR3 is 14 residues long. In germline, CDR1 is DFQATT, CDR2 SNEGSKA (reference sequence).

J is TRBJ2-3 and V is TRBV14; TCRdb proposes TRBD2, but this gene call is untestable without DNA. Per the germline V gene, CDR1 is SGHDN and CDR2 is FVKESK. The CDR3 is 14 residues long. CDR3 amino acids: CASSPELAVDTQYF. Full variable domain (outside the CDR3, taken from reference TRBV14 and TRBJ2-3): EAGVTQFPSHSVIEKGQTVTLRCDPISGHDNLYWYRRVMGKEIKFLLHFVKESKQDESGMPNNRFLAERTGGTYSTLKVQPAELEDSGVYFCASSPELAVDTQYFGPGTRLTVL.

CDR3 in amino acids: CASRRQGPNTEAFF. The rearrangement links TRBV6-2 or TRBV6-3 to TRBJ1-1; TCRdb picks TRBD1, but there is no DNA to check that call. Germline V lookup: CDR1 MNHEY, CDR2 SVGEGT. The CDR3 spans 14 residues.